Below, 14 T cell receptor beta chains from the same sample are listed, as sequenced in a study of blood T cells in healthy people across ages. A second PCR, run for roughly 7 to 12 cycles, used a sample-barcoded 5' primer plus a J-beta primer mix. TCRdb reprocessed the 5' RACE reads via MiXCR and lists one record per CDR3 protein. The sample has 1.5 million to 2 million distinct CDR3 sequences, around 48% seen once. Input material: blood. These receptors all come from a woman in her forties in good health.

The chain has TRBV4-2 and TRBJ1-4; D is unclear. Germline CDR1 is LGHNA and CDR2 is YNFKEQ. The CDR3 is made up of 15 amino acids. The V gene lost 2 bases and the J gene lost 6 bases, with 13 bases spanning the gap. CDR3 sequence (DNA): TGTGCCAGCAGCCAATTTGCACAGAAAGATGAAAAACTGTTTTTT. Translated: CASSQFAQKDEKLFF.

CDR3 DNA: TGTGCCAGCAGCCAGATGGAGGGTGGGGCCAACGTCCTGACTTTC. This gives the protein CASSQMEGGANVLTF. The rearrangement uses TRBV3-1 and TRBJ2-6; D is perhaps TRBD2 (6 bases). V lost 3 bases and J 3 bases, leaving 9 bases between the germline ends. The CDR3 runs 15 residues. Per the germline V gene, CDR1 is LGHDT and CDR2 is YNNKEL (reference sequence).

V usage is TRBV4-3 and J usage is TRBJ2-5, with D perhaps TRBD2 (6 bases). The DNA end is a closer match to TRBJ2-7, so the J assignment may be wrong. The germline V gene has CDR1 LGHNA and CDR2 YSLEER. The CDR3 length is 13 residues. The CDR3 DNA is TGCGCCAGCAGCCAAGATCGGAGGGTCGAGCAGTACTTC. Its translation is CASSQDRRVEQYF.

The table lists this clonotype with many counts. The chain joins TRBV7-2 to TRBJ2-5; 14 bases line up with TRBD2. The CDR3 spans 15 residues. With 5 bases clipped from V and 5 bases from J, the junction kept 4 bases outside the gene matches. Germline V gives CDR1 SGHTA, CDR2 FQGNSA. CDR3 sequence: CASSPTSGGAETQYF. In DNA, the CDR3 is TGTGCCAGCAGCCCGACTAGCGGGGGGGCTGAGACCCAGTACTTC.

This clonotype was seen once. CDR3 in amino acids: CASSRANRKETQYF. For the CDR3, the DNA is TGTGCCAGCAGCCGGGCCAACAGGAAAGAGACCCAGTACTTC. The rearrangement uses TRBV28 and TRBJ2-5; tentative D call: TRBD1 (5 bases). V shed 6 bases and J shed 3 bases, with 14 bases lying between them. The CDR3 runs 14 residues. Germline V gives CDR1 MDHEN, CDR2 SYDVKM.

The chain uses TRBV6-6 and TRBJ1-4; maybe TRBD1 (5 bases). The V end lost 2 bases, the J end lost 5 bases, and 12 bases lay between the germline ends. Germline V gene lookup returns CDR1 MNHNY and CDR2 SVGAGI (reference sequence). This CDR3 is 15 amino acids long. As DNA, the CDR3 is TGTGCCAGCAGTTACGGAGGGACTTTAAATGAAAAACTGTTTTTT. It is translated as CASSYGGTLNEKLFF.

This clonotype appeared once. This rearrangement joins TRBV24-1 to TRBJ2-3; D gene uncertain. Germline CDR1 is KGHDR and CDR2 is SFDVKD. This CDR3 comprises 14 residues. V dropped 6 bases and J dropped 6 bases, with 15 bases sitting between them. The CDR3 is CATSSGARKDTQYF. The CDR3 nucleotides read TGTGCCACCAGTTCCGGTGCGAGGAAGGATACGCAGTATTTT.

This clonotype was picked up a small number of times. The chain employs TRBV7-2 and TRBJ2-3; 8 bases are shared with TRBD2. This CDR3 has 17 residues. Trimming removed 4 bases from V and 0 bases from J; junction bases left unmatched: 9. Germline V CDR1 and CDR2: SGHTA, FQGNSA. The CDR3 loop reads CASSSPGSGVSTDTQYF. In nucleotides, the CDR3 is TGTGCCAGCAGCTCACCCGGTAGCGGGGTTAGCACAGATACGCAGTATTTT.

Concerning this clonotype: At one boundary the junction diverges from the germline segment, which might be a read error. CDR3 sequence reads: CASSLGGAGGPDTQYF. DNA of the CDR3: TGTGCTAGCAGCTTAGGCGGGGCAGGGGGACCAGATACGCAGTATTTT. This chain links TRBV7-7 with TRBJ2-3; D possibly corresponds to TRBD1 (7 bases). Germline-derived CDR1 and CDR2 are SSHAT and FNYEAQ (reference sequence). This CDR3 is 16 amino acids long.

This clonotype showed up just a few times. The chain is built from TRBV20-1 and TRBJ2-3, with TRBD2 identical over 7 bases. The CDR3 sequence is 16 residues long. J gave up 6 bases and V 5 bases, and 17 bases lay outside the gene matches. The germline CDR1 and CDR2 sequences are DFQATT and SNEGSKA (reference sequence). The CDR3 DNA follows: TGCAGTGCTCGAGCACAACTAGCGACGGGCATGGATACGCAGTATTTT. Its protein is CSARAQLATGMDTQYF.

CDR3 sequence (DNA): TGTGCCAGCAGCCAAGAGGGACTAGCGGGGTTTAGCACAGATACGCAGTATTTT. This gives the protein CASSQEGLAGFSTDTQYF. This chain links TRBV3-1 with TRBJ2-3; 13 bases align to TRBD2. V trimming: 0 bases; J trimming: 0 bases; junction bases outside the gene matches: 3. Germline CDR1 is LGHDT and CDR2 is YNNKEL (reference sequence). The CDR3 is 18 residues long.

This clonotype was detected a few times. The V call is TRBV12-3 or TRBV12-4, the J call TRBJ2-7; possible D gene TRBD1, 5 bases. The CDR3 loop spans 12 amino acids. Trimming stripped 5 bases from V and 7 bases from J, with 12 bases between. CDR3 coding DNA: TGTGCCAGCAGTGCAGGGAACAATGAGCAGTACTTC. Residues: CASSAGNNEQYF.

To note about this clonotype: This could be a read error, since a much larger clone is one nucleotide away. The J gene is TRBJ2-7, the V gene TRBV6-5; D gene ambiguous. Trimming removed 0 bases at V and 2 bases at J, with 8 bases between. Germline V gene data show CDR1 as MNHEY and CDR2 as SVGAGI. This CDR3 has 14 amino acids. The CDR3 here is CASSYSGVTYEQYF. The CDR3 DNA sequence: TGTGCCAGCAGTTACTCGGGCGTGACCTACGAGCAGTACTTC.

The CDR3 reads CASTLGGTSGEQFF. CDR3 DNA sequence: TGTGCCAGCACCCTAGGAGGGACTAGCGGTGAGCAGTTCTTC. V is TRBV27 and J is TRBJ2-1, with 11 nucleotides matching TRBD2. The junction had 8 bases not matched to a gene; V was cut back by 7 bases and J by 9 bases. The CDR3 consists of 14 residues. CDR1 and CDR2 (germline): MNHEY, SMNVEV (reference sequence).